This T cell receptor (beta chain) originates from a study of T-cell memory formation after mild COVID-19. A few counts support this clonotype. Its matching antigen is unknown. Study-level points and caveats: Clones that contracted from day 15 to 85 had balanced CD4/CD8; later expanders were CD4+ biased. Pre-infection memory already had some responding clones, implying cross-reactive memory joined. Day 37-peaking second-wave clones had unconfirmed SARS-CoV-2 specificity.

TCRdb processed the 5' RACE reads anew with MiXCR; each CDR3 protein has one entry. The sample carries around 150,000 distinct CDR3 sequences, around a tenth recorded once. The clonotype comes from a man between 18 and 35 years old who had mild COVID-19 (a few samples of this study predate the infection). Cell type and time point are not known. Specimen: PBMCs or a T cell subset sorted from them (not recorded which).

The DNA for the CDR3 is TGTGCCAGCAGCTTTTATTATTATGGCTACACCTTC. The encoded protein is CASSFYYYGYTF. The rearrangement uses TRBV7-9 and TRBJ1-2; no reliable D call. V was pared by 3 bases and J by 5 bases, with 7 bases between. Germline CDR1 reads SEHNR; CDR2 reads FQNEAQ (reference sequence). The length of the CDR3 is 12 residues.